This TCR beta chain was observed in a study of early T cells in non-severe SARS-CoV-2 infection. Study as a whole: Sequencing of bulk RNA from unsorted whole blood was done, without chain pairing. Notes on the study in general: The study's VDJdb matching favored anti-spike CD8 responses and missed private and CD4 specificities.

This clonotype was recorded a few times. Its antigen is unidentified. J lost 7 bases, V lost 6 bases, and 5 bases had no gene match. The CDR3 runs to 12 residues. Separate cDNA molecules each had unique molecular identifiers attached to them. TCRdb analysed the 5' RACE reads with MiXCR anew, one entry per CDR3 protein. The profile shows 45,000 or so distinct CDR3 sequences, 20% to 25% of them singletons. The receptor's source is an adult who was a healthcare worker with PCR-confirmed SARS-CoV-2 infection or an uninfected control (not recorded which). The material sequenced was whole blood, taken at baseline. The chain recombines TRBV12-3 or TRBV12-4 with TRBJ1-1, with 7 positions matching TRBD1. The CDR3 loop reads CASSVRDSEAFF. Here the CDR3 DNA reads TGTGCCAGCAGCGTCCGGGACAGTGAAGCTTTCTTT.